This is a list of T cell receptor beta chains from one sample in a study of blood T cell repertoires in COVID-19. Repertoires were generated with immunoSEQ multiplex PCR, while TCRdb's copy carries only in-frame clones and drops some. This sample yields about 300,000 clones, of which 80% to 90% are seen a single time; less than 11% belongs to the top ten. The material sequenced was PBMCs or T cells enriched from blood (not recorded which). The receptors here all came from a woman between 18 and 29 years old who had recovered from COVID-19. CDR3s include the opening cysteine and the closing phenylalanine or tryptophan. Fields, in order: clone size, V gene, J gene, CDR3 protein. Clone size, where shown, is once, few, many, or a class for clones that have expanded.

abundance: NA; v_gene: TRBV29-1; j_gene: TRBJ1-3; CDR3aa: CSVVGTGGNTIYF
abundance: NA; v_gene: TRBV5-8; j_gene: TRBJ1-1; CDR3aa: CASNTLRGRTEAFF
abundance: NA; v_gene: TRBV15; j_gene: TRBJ1-4; CDR3aa: CATSRGRDEKLFF
abundance: NA; v_gene: TRBV7-3; j_gene: TRBJ2-2; CDR3aa: CASRGGSHTGELFF
abundance: NA; v_gene: TRBV3-1/TRBV3-2; j_gene: TRBJ2-2; CDR3aa: CASSQVRLAGERGRTRELFF
abundance: NA; v_gene: TRBV28; j_gene: TRBJ1-2; CDR3aa: CASSSVDRVGGYTF
abundance: NA; v_gene: TRBV10-2; j_gene: TRBJ1-5; CDR3aa: CASSESWGTGRWDSNQPQHF
abundance: NA; v_gene: TRBV7-3; j_gene: TRBJ1-1; CDR3aa: CASSFGQLNTEAFF
abundance: NA; v_gene: TRBV24-1; j_gene: TRBJ2-2; CDR3aa: CATSDSRGWAGELFF
abundance: NA; v_gene: TRBV6-2/TRBV6-3; j_gene: TRBJ2-7; CDR3aa: CASSYSSYEQYF
abundance: NA; v_gene: TRBV19; j_gene: TRBJ2-1; CDR3aa: CASSFSGHSYNEQFF
abundance: NA; v_gene: TRBV6-1; j_gene: TRBJ1-2; CDR3aa: CASSEYGPRGYTF
abundance: NA; v_gene: TRBV9; j_gene: TRBJ2-2; CDR3aa: CASSVTGTGVSGELFF
abundance: NA; v_gene: TRBV2; j_gene: TRBJ1-3; CDR3aa: CASSGNRAGNTIYF
abundance: NA; v_gene: TRBV5-8; j_gene: TRBJ1-1; CDR3aa: CASRWEEAFF
abundance: once; v_gene: TRBV5-1; j_gene: TRBJ2-1; CDR3aa: CASSEAVGYNEQFF
abundance: once; v_gene: TRBV30; j_gene: TRBJ1-2; CDR3aa: CAWSRDSGNYGYTF
abundance: NA; v_gene: TRBV5-1; j_gene: TRBJ1-1; CDR3aa: CASSPGGLSYAEAFF
abundance: NA; v_gene: TRBV18; j_gene: TRBJ2-1; CDR3aa: CASSPDRGYNEQFF